Below, one TCR beta chain is given with its context. Its antigen is still unknown. This sample stems from a study of identical twins. Study conclusions and caveats: Among out-of-frame alpha sequences shared by twins, low generation probability occurred in excess. Potential partial confounding of zero-insertion analyses by invariant MAIT and iNKT cells was noted.

CDR1 and CDR2 from the germline V gene are SQVTM and ANQGSEA. The V gene lost 8 bases and the J gene lost 2 bases, with 18 bases spanning the gap. This CDR3 has 15 amino acids. One entry per CDR3 protein results from TCRdb running MiXCR on the 5' RACE reads. The sample records 690,000 or so distinct CDR3 sequences, approximately 9% being singletons. The same sample was also studied in work on yellow fever vaccine responses in identical twins. That source adds: Twins' vaccine T cell responses were reported to seem partly convergent and partly personalized.

The chain uses TRBV29-1 and TRBJ2-2, with D possibly being TRBD2 (7 bases). The material sequenced was PBMCs. The receptor's source is a woman between 18 and 29 years old in good health. CDR3 sequence (DNA): TGCAGCATAATTGCGAGGGGGGGCAACACCGGGGAGCTGTTTTTT. This codes for CSIIARGGNTGELFF.